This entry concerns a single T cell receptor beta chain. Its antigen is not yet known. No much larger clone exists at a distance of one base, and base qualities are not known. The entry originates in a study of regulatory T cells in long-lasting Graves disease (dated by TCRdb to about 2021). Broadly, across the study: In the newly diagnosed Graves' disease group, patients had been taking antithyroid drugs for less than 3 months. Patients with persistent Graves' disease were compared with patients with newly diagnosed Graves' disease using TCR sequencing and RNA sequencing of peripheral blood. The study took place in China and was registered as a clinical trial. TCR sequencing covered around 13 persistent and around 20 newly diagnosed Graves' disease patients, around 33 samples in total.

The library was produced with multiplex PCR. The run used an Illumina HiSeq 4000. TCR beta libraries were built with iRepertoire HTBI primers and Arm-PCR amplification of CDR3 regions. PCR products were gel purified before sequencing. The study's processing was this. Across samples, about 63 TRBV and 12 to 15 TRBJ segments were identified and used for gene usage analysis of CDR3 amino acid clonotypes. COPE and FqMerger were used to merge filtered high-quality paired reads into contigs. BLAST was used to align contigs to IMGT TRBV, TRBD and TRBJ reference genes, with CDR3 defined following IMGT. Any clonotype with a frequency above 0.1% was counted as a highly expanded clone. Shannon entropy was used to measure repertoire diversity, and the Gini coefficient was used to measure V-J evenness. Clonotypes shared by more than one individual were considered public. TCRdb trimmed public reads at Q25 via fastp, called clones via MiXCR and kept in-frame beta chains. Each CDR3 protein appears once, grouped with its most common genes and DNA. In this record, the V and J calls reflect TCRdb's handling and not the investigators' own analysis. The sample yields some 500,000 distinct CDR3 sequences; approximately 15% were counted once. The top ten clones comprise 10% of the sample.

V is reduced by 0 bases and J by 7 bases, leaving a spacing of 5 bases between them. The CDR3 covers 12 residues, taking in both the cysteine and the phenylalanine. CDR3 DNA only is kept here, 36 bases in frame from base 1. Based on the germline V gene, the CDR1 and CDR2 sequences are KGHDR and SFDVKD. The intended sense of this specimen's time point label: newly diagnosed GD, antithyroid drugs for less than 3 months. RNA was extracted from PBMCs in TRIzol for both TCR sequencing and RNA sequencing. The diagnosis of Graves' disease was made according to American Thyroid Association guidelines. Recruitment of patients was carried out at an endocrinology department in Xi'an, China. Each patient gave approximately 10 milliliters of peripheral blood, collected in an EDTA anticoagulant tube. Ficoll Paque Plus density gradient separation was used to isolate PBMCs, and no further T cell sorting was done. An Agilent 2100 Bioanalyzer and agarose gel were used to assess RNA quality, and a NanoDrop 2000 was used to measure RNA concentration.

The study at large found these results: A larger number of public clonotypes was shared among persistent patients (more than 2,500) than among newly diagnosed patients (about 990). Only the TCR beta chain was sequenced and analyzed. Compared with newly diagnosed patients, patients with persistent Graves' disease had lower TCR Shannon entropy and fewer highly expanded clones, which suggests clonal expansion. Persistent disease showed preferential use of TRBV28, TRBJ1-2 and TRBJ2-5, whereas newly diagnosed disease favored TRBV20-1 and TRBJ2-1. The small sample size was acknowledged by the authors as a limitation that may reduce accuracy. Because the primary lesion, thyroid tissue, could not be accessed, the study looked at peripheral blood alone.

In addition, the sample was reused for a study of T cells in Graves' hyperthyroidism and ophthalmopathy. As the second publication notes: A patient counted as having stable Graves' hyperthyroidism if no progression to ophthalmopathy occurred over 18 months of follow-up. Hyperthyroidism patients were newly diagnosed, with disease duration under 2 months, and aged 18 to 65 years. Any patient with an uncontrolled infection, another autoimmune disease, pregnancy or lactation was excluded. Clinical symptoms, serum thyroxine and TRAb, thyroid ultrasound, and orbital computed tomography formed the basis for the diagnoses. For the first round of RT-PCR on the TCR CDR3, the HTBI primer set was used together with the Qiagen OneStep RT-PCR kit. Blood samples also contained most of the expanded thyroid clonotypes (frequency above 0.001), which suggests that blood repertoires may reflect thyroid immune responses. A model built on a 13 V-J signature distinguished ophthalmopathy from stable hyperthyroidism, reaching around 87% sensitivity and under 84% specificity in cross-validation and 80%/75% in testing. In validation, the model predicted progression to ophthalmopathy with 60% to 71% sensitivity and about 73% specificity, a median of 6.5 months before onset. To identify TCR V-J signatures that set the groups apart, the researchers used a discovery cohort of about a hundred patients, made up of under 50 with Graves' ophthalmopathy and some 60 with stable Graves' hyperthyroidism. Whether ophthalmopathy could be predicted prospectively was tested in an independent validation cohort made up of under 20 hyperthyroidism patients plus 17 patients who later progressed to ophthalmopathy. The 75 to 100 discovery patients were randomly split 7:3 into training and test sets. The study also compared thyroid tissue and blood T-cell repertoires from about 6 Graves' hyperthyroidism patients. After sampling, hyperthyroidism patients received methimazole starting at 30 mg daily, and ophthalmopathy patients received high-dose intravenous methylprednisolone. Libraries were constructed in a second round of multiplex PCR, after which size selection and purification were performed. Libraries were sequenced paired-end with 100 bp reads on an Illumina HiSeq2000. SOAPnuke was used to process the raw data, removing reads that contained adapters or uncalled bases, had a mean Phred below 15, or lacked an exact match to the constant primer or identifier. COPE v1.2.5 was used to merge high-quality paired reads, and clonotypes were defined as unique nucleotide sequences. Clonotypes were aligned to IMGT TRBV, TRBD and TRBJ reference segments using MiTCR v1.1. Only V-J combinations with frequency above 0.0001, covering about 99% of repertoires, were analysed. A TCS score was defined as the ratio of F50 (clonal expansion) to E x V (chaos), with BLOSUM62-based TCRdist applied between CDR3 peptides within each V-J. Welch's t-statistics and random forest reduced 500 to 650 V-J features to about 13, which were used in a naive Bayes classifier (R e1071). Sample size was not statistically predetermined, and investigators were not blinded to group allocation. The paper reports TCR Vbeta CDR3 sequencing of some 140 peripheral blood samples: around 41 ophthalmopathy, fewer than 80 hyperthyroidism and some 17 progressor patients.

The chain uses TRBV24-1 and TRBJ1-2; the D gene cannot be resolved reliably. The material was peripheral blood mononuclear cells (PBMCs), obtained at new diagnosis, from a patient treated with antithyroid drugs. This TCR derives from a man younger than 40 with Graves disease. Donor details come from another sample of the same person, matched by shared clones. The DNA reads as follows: TGTGCCACCAGTGATTTGGGTACTGGCTACACCTTC. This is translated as CATSDLGTGYTF.